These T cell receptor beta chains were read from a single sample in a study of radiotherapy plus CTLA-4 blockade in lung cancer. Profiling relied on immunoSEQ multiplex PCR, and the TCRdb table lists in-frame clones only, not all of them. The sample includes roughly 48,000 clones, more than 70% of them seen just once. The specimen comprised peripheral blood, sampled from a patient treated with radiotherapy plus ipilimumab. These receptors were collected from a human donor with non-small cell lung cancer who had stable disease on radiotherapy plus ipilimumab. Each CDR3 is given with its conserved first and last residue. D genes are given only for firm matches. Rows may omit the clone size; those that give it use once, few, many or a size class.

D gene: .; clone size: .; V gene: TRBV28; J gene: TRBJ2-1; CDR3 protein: CASSFVRYNEQFF; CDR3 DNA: TGTGCCAGCAGTTTCGTCAGATACAATGAGCAGTTCTTC
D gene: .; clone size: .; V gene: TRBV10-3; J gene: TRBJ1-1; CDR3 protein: CAISATGSDTEAFF; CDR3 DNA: TGTGCCATCAGTGCTACAGGGTCGGACACTGAAGCTTTCTTT
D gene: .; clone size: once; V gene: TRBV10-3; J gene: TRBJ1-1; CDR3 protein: CAISARDIIMNTEAFF; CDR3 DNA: TGTGCCATCAGTGCAAGGGACATTATCATGAACACTGAAGCTTTCTTT
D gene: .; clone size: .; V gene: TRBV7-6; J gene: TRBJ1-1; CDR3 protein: CASSAGEEAFF; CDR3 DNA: TGTGCCAGCAGCGCAGGGGAAGAAGCTTTCTTT
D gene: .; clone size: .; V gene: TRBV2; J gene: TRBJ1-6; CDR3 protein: CASSQKAGMDSYNSPLHF; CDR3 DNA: TGTGCCAGCAGTCAAAAAGCGGGGATGGACTCCTATAATTCACCCCTCCACTTT
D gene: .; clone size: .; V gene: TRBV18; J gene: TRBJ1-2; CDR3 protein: CASSPLYKANYGYTF; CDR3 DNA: TGTGCCAGCTCACCACTTTATAAGGCTAACTATGGCTACACCTTC
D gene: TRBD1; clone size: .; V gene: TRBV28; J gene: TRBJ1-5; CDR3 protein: CASSRGTGSNQPQHF; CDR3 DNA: TGTGCCAGCAGTAGGGGGACAGGCAGCAATCAGCCCCAGCATTTT
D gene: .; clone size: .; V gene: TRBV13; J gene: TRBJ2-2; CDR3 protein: CASSSPRGNRPRDTGELFF; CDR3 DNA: TGTGCCAGCAGCTCCCCGAGGGGGAACAGGCCTCGCGACACCGGGGAGCTGTTTTTT
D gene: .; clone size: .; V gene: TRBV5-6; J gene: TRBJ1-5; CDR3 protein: CASSFGGSGNQPQHF; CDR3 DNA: TGTGCCAGCAGCTTTGGTGGGTCCGGCAATCAGCCCCAGCATTTT
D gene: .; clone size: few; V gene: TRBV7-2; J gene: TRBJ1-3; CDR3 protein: CASSLDARPSGNTIYF; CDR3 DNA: TGTGCCAGCAGCTTAGATGCGAGGCCCTCTGGAAACACCATATATTTT
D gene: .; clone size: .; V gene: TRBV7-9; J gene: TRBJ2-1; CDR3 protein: CASSLDNEQFF; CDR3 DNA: TGTGCCAGCAGCTTAGACAATGAGCAGTTCTTC
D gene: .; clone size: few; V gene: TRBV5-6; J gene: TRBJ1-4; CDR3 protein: CASSLIATNEKLFF; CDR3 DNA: TGTGCCAGCAGCTTGATAGCAACTAATGAAAAACTGTTTTTT
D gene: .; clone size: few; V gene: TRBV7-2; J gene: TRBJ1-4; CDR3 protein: CASSLGGRGSEKLFF; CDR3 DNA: TGTGCCAGCAGCTTAGGAGGCAGGGGAAGCGAAAAACTGTTTTTT
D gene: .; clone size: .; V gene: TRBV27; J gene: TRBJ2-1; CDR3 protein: CASSRTDKEQFF; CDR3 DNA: TGTGCCAGCAGTCGGACAGATAAGGAGCAGTTCTTC
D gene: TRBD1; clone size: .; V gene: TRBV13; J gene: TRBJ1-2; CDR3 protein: CASSSGQGARGYTF; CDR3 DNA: TGTGCCAGCAGCTCGGGACAGGGGGCACGTGGCTACACCTTC
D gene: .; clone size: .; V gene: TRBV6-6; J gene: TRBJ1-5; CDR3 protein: CASSPSGQGKQPQHF; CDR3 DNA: TGTGCCAGCTCCCCCTCGGGGCAGGGGAAACAGCCCCAGCATTTT
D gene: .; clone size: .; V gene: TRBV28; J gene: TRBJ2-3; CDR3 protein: CASTPPRLSTDTQYF; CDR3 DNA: TGTGCCAGCACCCCGCCCAGACTGAGCACAGATACGCAGTATTTT
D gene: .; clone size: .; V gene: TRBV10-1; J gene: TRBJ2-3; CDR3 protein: CASSESLVGSADTQYF; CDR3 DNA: TGCGCCAGCAGTGAGTCGTTGGTAGGGTCCGCAGATACGCAGTATTTT
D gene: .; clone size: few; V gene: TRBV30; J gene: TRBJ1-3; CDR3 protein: CAWTHSSIFSGNTIYF; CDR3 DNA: TGTGCCTGGACGCATTCTTCCATTTTCTCTGGAAACACCATATATTTT
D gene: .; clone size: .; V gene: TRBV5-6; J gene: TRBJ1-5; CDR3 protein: CASSPRQVDGNQPQHF; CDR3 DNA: TGTGCCAGCAGCCCTAGACAGGTCGACGGCAATCAGCCCCAGCATTTT
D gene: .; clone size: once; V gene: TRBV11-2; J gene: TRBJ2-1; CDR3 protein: CASSLVAGSRSPYNEQFF; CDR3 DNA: TGTGCCAGCAGCTTAGTAGCAGGGTCGAGGTCCCCCTACAATGAGCAGTTCTTC
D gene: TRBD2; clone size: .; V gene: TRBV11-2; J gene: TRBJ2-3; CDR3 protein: CASSSISGMSTDTQYF; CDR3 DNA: TGTGCCAGCAGCTCCATTAGCGGGATGAGCACAGATACGCAGTATTTT
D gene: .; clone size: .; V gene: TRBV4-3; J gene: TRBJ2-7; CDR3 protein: CASSQDNGAYSEQYF; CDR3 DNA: TGCGCCAGCAGCCAAGATAATGGGGCTTACAGCGAGCAGTACTTC
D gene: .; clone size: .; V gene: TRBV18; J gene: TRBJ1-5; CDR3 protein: CASSGGSNQPQHF; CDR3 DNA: TGTGCCAGCTCCGGGGGGAGCAATCAGCCCCAGCATTTT
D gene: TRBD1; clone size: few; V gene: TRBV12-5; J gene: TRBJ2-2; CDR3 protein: CASGLATGQGAGELFF; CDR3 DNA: TGTGCTAGTGGTTTGGCCACGGGACAGGGGGCCGGGGAGCTGTTTTTT
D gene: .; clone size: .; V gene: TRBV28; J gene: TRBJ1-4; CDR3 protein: CASSLGPGEKLFF; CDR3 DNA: TGTGCCAGCAGTTTAGGGCCCGGCGAAAAACTGTTTTTT
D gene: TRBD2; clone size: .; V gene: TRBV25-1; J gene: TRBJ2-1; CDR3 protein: CASSEYRAGEYNEQFF; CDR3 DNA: TGTGCCAGCAGTGAATATCGAGCGGGGGAATACAATGAGCAGTTCTTC
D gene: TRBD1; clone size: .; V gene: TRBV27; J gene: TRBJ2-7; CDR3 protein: CASSLSPTGISEQYF; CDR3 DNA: TGTGCCAGCAGTTTATCTCCGACAGGGATCAGCGAGCAGTACTTC
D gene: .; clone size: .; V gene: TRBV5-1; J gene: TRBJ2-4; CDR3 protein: CASSKGHRENIQYF; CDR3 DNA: TGCGCCAGCAGCAAGGGACATAGGGAAAACATTCAGTACTTC
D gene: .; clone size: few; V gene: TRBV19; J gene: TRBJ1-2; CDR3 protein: CASSIDRPYGYTF; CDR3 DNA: TGTGCCAGTAGTATCGACAGACCCTATGGCTACACCTTC
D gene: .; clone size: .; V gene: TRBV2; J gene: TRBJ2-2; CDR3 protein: CASKTRTATGELFF; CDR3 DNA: TGTGCCAGCAAGACGAGGACGGCGACCGGGGAGCTGTTTTTT
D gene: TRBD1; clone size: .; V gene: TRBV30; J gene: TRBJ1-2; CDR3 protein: CAWSLQEGAGGYTF; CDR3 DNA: TGTGCCTGGAGTCTCCAAGAGGGGGCTGGTGGCTACACCTTC